This T cell receptor beta chain was found in a study of blood T cells in healthy people across ages (dated by TCRdb to 2015 to 2017). A note on the overall study: In model experiments, template switching captured about one uniquely barcoded TCR beta cDNA molecule for every two T cells. To track age-related changes in TCR beta repertoire diversity, the study relied on deep sequencing normalized with unique cDNA molecular identifiers. Four age groups were formed from the donors: young (average 16 years), middle-aged (approximately 39), aged (under 70) and long-lived (about 75). The study analyzed two additional independent replicas of 1 million unique cDNA reads from the same blood draw for two donors, one aged 18 to 29 and one aged 80 or older. What the study reported, not specific to this receptor: Estimates of total diversity from one million sequenced T cells were regarded as lower bounds and underestimates. Because donor CMV infection status was unknown, age-related changes in expanded clonotypes were potentially confounded. A strong correlation was found between observed TCR beta diversity and the percentage of naive T cells measured by flow cytometry. Observed TCR beta diversity per million T cells fell roughly linearly with age, and a significant reduction was already apparent by age around 40. Conclusive comparison of naive and antigen-experienced compartments was prevented by the profiling of bulk unsorted PBMCs. Compared with the aged group, the long-lived group had more naive CD4+ T cells, fewer expanded clones and increased TCR diversity, suggesting age selection.

Donors were roughly 40 systemically healthy Caucasian individuals from Russia aged about 6 to 100 years. About 9.6 milliliters of peripheral blood were collected from each donor into EDTA-treated Vacutainer tubes. Ficoll-Paque density-gradient centrifugation was used to isolate PBMCs, with at least 6 million obtained per sample. Total RNA, at least 6 micrograms per sample, was extracted from PBMCs with Trizol reagent. For every donor, flow cytometry on a PBMC aliquot measured the percentage of naive CD45RAhigh/CD27high T cells. Sequences SGHRS (CDR1) and YFSETQ (CDR2) are obtained from the germline V gene. V lost 5 bases and J lost 10 bases; the stretch between them is 19 bases long. The cysteine opens and the phenylalanine closes a CDR3 of 13 amino acids. Only the CDR3 portion is preserved as DNA: 39 bases, with reading frame beginning at the first base. The library was prepared using 5' RACE. Sequencing instrument: Illumina HiSeq 2500. A second PCR of 7 to 11 cycles was run with a J-beta primer mix and a sample-barcoded 5' primer. A unique molecular identifier was introduced onto each TCR beta cDNA molecule by a template-switch 5' adaptor carrying 12 random nucleotides. Each sample yielded at least 3 million CDR3-containing paired-end reads. First-strand cDNA was synthesized from all RNA with the Mint cDNA synthesis kit, primed by a TRBC-specific oligonucleotide. Following uracil-DNA glycosylase treatment, a first 18-cycle PCR with universal primers M1SS and BC2_uni_R was performed on all cDNA. As for the authors' bioinformatics: For normalization, 1 million high-quality reads were randomly selected from each sample, with every read carrying a distinct molecular identifier. Instead of being binned into consensus sequences, reads with shared molecular identifiers were discarded. MiTCR, run with a Q25 quality threshold and the strictest error-elimination algorithm, handled CDR3 identification, clonotype clustering and error correction. A nonparametric unseen species model with Euler transformation was used to estimate a lower bound on total TCR beta diversity. TCRdb ran its own pipeline on the public reads, namely fastp trimming at Q25 and MiXCR clone calling, and kept in-frame beta chains. Rows with one shared CDR3 protein collapse into an entry with the most common genes and DNA. Clone size and V and J calls follow TCRdb, not the original study. In this sample the table shows around 520,000 distinct CDR3 sequences, about 26% of which occur a single time. The top ten constitute approximately 3.5% of the sample.

With respect to this clonotype: The antigen it recognizes is unknown. Within one base of it there is no much larger clone, and no base qualities were kept.

These data were likewise used in another study, on T cells of mothers and their children. The second source states: Nine systemically healthy Caucasian individuals served as donors, namely three mothers together with their six children. cDNA synthesis consumed the entire amount of extracted RNA, loaded at approximately 1.6 ug RNA in each 15 ul reaction. In the second PCR, the M1S primer introduced both the sample barcodes and 2-4 random nucleotides. Each mother yielded over 9.5 million TCR beta CDR3 reads and each child roughly 3 million reads. In both related and unrelated pairs, thymic selection shapes the output of TCR recombination in a similar way, with inherited differences having only a minor effect. Normalized repertoire overlap in related mother-child pairs was always slightly higher than in unrelated mother-child pairs, but the difference was never significant. No persistent microchimeric T cell clones were detected, at a sensitivity of around 100 clones per million clonotypes. Deep NGS was used in the study to compare the TCR beta repertoires of mothers and children and to look for features that separate related mother-child pairs from unrelated individuals. On average, the children were around 11 +/- 4 years old, while the mothers were around 42 +/- 4 years old. After adapter ligation was performed with NEBNext reagents, the libraries were sequenced on an Illumina HiSeq 2000 with 100+100 nt paired-end reads. To prevent cross-contamination, the mother and child libraries were prepared one month apart and sequenced in separate runs. Between roughly 450,000 and 2,000,000 distinct TCR beta clonotypes were identified per donor. Naive TCR beta clonotypes were estimated from low-frequency clonotypes matched to each donor's FACS-determined naive share, without sorting.

The rearranged segments are TRBV5-1 and TRBJ2-7, with the D gene uncertain. The sequencing input was blood. The sequence came from a boy aged 2 to 10 in good health. The CDR3 sequence is CASRPPSRFGQYF. The base sequence is TGCGCCAGCAGACCCCCCAGCAGGTTTGGCCAGTACTTC.